Below, 32 T cell receptor beta chains from the same sample are listed, as sequenced in a study of OX40 agonist ivuxolimab in advanced cancers. Some clones are missing from TCRdb's copy, which holds only in-frame ones; the method was immunoSEQ multiplex PCR. The sample has about 100,000 clones, approximately 89% seen once. The source material was CD4+ or CD8+ T cells sorted from blood, sampled in a trial of the OX40 agonist ivuxolimab. The receptor set was obtained from an adult with an advanced solid tumor such as melanoma, head and neck, liver or kidney cancer.

This chain connects TRBV2 to TRBJ1-1, with a weak D call TRBD1 (5 bases). V shed 5 bases and J shed 6 bases, with 16 bases lying between them. This CDR3 contains 14 residues. CDR1 is SNHLY and CDR2 is FYNNEI in the germline V gene. CDR3 in amino acids: CASSRTQLDAEAFF. For the CDR3, the DNA is TGTGCCAGCAGTCGGACACAACTTGACGCTGAAGCTTTCTTT.

The chain employs TRBV11-3 and TRBJ2-1; 10 nucleotides match TRBD2. Germline CDR1 is SGHNT and CDR2 is YENEEA. Germline trimming cut 3 bases from V and 4 bases from J; bases unmatched to any gene: 3. The CDR3 is 15 residues long. As DNA, the CDR3 is TGTGCCAGCAGCTTGAGCGGGGGGGGTTACAATGAGCAGTTCTTC. Translated: CASSLSGGGYNEQFF.

The chain couples TRBV23-1 to TRBJ2-5; D is ambiguous. TRBV23-1 belongs to the ORF category, with a function that is uncertain. Trimming cost V 7 bases and J 0 bases, with 18 bases left between them. The CDR3 contains 16 residues. Here the CDR3 reads CASTRPQTRYQETQYF. The DNA of the CDR3 is TGCGCCAGCACCCGGCCTCAGACAAGGTACCAAGAGACCCAGTACTTC.

V and J are TRBV5-1 and TRBJ2-1; 9 bases map to TRBD1. V dropped 2 bases and J dropped 10; count of bases not matched to a gene: 4. CDR3 size: 13 residues. Germline V gene lookup returns CDR1 SGHRS and CDR2 YFSETQ. This CDR3 is CASSLQGAGEQFF. In DNA, the CDR3 is TGCGCCAGCAGCTTACAGGGGGCGGGGGAGCAGTTCTTC.

This clone was seen a single time. The V and J genes are TRBV19 and TRBJ2-2; D is unclear. The CDR3 runs 14 residues. In germline, CDR1 is LNHDA, CDR2 SQIVND (reference sequence). Deletions cut 3 bases from V and 0 bases from J, with 5 bases between. The DNA of the CDR3 is TGTGCCAGTAGTATGGGCTCGAACACCGGGGAGCTGTTTTTT. Amino acids: CASSMGSNTGELFF.

V gene TRBV5-1 combines with J gene TRBJ2-7; TRBD1 is a possible D gene (8 bases). The CDR3 has 18 residues. Trimming cost V 3 bases and J 2 bases, with 24 bases left between them. Germline V gives CDR1 SGHRS, CDR2 YFSETQ. The CDR3 sequence is CASSSKPGGGGQAYEQYF. The CDR3 nucleotides are TGCGCCAGCAGCTCCAAACCTGGGGGAGGGGGACAGGCCTACGAGCAGTACTTC.

J is TRBJ1-1 and V is TRBV7-2, with unresolved D. CDR1 and CDR2 (germline): SGHTA, FQGNSA. This CDR3 spans 13 amino acids. V dropped 7 bases and J dropped 2 bases, with 11 bases sitting between them. The CDR3 DNA reads as TGTGCCAGCAATAGGGTGCGAAACACTGAAGCTTTCTTT. This gives the protein CASNRVRNTEAFF.

The V call is TRBV7-3, the J call TRBJ2-1; the match to TRBD2 covers 11 bases. CDR3 length: 15 residues. The germline V gene encodes CDR1 SGHTA and CDR2 FQGTGA. The V gene end was trimmed by 5 bases and the J gene end by 7 bases; junction bases not matched to a gene: 7. DNA of the CDR3: TGTGCCAGCAGCCTACAGGGGACTAGCGGAAATGAGCAGTTCTTC. Amino acid sequence: CASSLQGTSGNEQFF.

This chain uses TRBV2 with TRBJ2-5; TRBD2 agrees at 13 bases. The V and J ends lost 5 bases and 5 bases, in that order; junction bases with no gene match: 8. The length of the CDR3 is 16 residues. Per the germline V gene, CDR1 is SNHLY and CDR2 is FYNNEI. The CDR3 sequence: CASSSRTSGSRETQYF. CDR3 sequence (DNA): TGTGCCAGCAGTTCCCGGACTAGCGGGAGTAGGGAGACCCAGTACTTC.

The V gene is TRBV18, the J gene TRBJ2-7; D is tentatively TRBD1 or TRBD2 (5 bases each). Germline loops: CDR1 KGHSH, CDR2 LQKENI. The CDR3 runs to 14 residues. V shed 2 bases and J shed 3 bases, with 11 bases lying between them. The DNA for the CDR3 is TGTGCCAGCTCACCAGGGGACGGAAACTACGAGCAGTACTTC. Protein: CASSPGDGNYEQYF.

This chain links TRBV14 with TRBJ1-1, with D uncertain. Looked up from germline, CDR1 is SGHDN and CDR2 is FVKESK. This CDR3 is built from 15 residues. Trimming stripped 4 bases from V and 2 bases from J, with 14 bases between. CDR3 sequence reads: CASSLNLTPNTEAFF. CDR3 bases: TGTGCCAGCAGCCTCAATCTGACACCTAACACTGAAGCTTTCTTT.

The chain couples TRBV9 to TRBJ2-6, with 8 bases identical to TRBD1. J lost 4 bases, V lost 5 bases, and 8 bases had no gene match. CDR3 length: 16 residues. In germline, CDR1 is SGDLS, CDR2 YYNGEE. The CDR3 DNA reads as TGTGCCAGCAGTGAAACAGGGGGAGCAGGGGCCAACGTCCTGACTTTC. Translating it yields CASSETGGAGANVLTF.

V is TRBV6-1 and J is TRBJ1-4; D gene uncertain. The CDR3 is 12 amino acids. Per the germline V gene, CDR1 is MNHNS and CDR2 is SASEGT. The V gene lost 2 bases and the J gene lost 8 bases, with 6 bases spanning the gap. CDR3 in DNA: TGTGCCAGCAGTGAAATTACAGAAAAACTGTTTTTT. Encoded protein: CASSEITEKLFF.

The rearrangement links TRBV11-2 to TRBJ1-1, with no clear D. The ends were cut back, 6 bases at V and 6 bases at J, with 14 bases in the middle. The CDR3 contains 13 residues. Germline lookup yields CDR1 SGHAT and CDR2 FQNNGV. CDR3 sequence reads: CASSRLWGAEAFF. The CDR3 DNA follows: TGTGCCAGCAGTCGACTATGGGGTGCTGAAGCTTTCTTT.

This chain connects TRBV5-1 to TRBJ1-5; 9 nucleotides align to TRBD1. Germline values: CDR1 SGHRS, CDR2 YFSETQ. V shed 4 bases and J 2 bases; nucleotides not matched to a gene: 4. The CDR3 runs to 15 residues. The CDR3 spells CASSRTGVGNQPQHF. CDR3 coding DNA: TGCGCCAGCAGCCGGACAGGGGTGGGCAATCAGCCCCAGCATTTT.

The V call is TRBV27, the J call TRBJ2-5; D is perhaps TRBD1 (6 bases). This CDR3 has 15 residues. The germline V gene encodes CDR1 MNHEY and CDR2 SMNVEV (reference sequence). The ends were cut back, 5 bases at V and 3 bases at J, with 16 bases in the middle. This chain's CDR3 is CASSPHPTGKETQYF. For the CDR3, the DNA is TGTGCCAGCAGTCCCCACCCGACAGGAAAAGAGACCCAGTACTTC.

The rearrangement uses TRBV5-1 and TRBJ2-1, with D hard to call. The CDR3 runs to 14 residues. Trimming left V 0 bases short and J 6 bases short, with 10 bases between. Germline CDR1 is SGHRS and CDR2 is YFSETQ. CDR3 nucleotides: TGCGCCAGCAGCTTGGGTGCAGGTTCCAATGAGCAGTTCTTC. Amino acid sequence: CASSLGAGSNEQFF.

This clone appeared a single time. The genes are TRBV6-1 and TRBJ2-7; 8 bases agree with TRBD1. V lost 7 bases and J lost 3; bases outside the gene matches: 8. The CDR3 contains 14 residues. CDR1 is MNHNS, CDR2 SASEGT, per germline. CDR3 residues: CASNQDRVIYEQYF. CDR3 bases: TGTGCCAGCAACCAGGACAGGGTTATCTACGAGCAGTACTTC.

V and J are TRBV13 and TRBJ2-2; TRBD1 agrees at 11 bases. The germline CDR1 and CDR2 sequences are PRHDT and FYEKMQ (reference sequence). The CDR3 loop spans 16 amino acids. The trim removed 5 bases at V and 6 bases at J, leaving 8 bases unmatched. DNA for the CDR3: TGTGCCAGCAGCAGAATGGGACAGGGGGTTGCCGGGGAGCTGTTTTTT. This gives the protein CASSRMGQGVAGELFF.

The rearrangement joins TRBV9 to TRBJ1-3; no clear D gene. There are 16 residues in the CDR3. CDR1 and CDR2 (germline): SGDLS, YYNGEE. The V end was cut by 0 bases, the J end by 0 bases, with 10 bases between. The CDR3 region is CASSVAASTSGNTIYF. As DNA, the CDR3 is TGTGCCAGCAGCGTAGCGGCCAGCACCTCTGGAAACACCATATATTTT.

V is TRBV14 and J is TRBJ1-1; D is perhaps TRBD1 (6 bases). This CDR3 has 12 amino acids. V was clipped by 1 base and J by 9 bases, with 9 bases between them. Germline-derived CDR1 and CDR2 are SGHDN and FVKESK. CDR3 in amino acids: CASSQVWGQAFF. As DNA, the CDR3 is TGTGCCAGCAGCCAAGTATGGGGGCAAGCTTTCTTT.

The V gene is TRBV2, the J gene TRBJ1-5; TRBD1 matches at 7 bases. Losses at the gene ends were 7 bases for V and 0 bases for J; bases not matched to a gene: 6. The V gene's germline CDR1 is SNHLY and CDR2 FYNNEI. The CDR3 has 15 residues. CDR3 coding DNA: TGTGCCAGCACCACAGGGGCAGTTAGCAATCAGCCCCAGCATTTT. It is translated as CASTTGAVSNQPQHF.

The chain has TRBV19 and TRBJ1-2, with 7 bases that match TRBD1. The germline CDR1 and CDR2 sequences are LNHDA and SQIVND (reference sequence). V lost 5 bases and J lost 8; bases outside the gene matches: 11. The CDR3 is 14 residues long. The CDR3 DNA follows: TGTGCCAGTAGTGGGACAGTACGAGGAGGAGGCTACACCTTC. Translated: CASSGTVRGGGYTF.

The chain has TRBV5-1 and TRBJ2-1; no clear D. Trimming pared 5 bases from V and 0 bases from J, leaving 9 bases between. This CDR3 is built from 14 residues. Germline values: CDR1 SGHRS, CDR2 YFSETQ. CDR3: CASRPLSSYNEQFF. CDR3 bases: TGCGCCAGCAGACCCCTAAGCTCCTACAATGAGCAGTTCTTC.

V is TRBV5-1 and J is TRBJ2-2, with unresolved D. Trimming cost V 0 bases and J 4 bases, with 4 bases left between them. The CDR3 consists of 13 residues. Per germline, CDR1 SGHRS and CDR2 YFSETQ. CDR3 sequence (DNA): TGCGCCAGCAGCTTGGTATCCACCGGGGAGCTGTTTTTT. Translated, it gives CASSLVSTGELFF.

The J gene is TRBJ2-5, the V gene TRBV4-1, with TRBD2 matching over 14 bases. Trimming cost V 0 bases and J 7 bases; bases outside gene matches: 16. The CDR3 is 20 residues long. Germline lookup yields CDR1 MGHRA and CDR2 YSYEKL. DNA of the CDR3: TGCGCCAGCAGCCAAGATCCTCAAGCCGGGACTAGCGGGAGAAGGGGGACCCAGTACTTC. It codes for CASSQDPQAGTSGRRGTQYF.

This clone appeared a few times. J is TRBJ1-1 and V is TRBV6-1; no firm D call. Germline V gene sequence: CDR1 MNHNS, CDR2 SASEGT. V lost 4 bases and J 10 bases, leaving 7 bases between the germline ends. This CDR3 comprises 10 residues. CDR3 sequence (DNA): TGTGCCAGCAGTGGGCCTGGAGCTTTCTTT. Translating gives CASSGPGAFF.

On this clone itself: This is likely a read error, given that the CDR3 carries no conserved phenylalanine or tryptophan at its end. No DNA is shown, since the ends of the CDR3 on it are uncertain; the CDR3 is the one TCRdb lists. The chain links TRBV11-2 to TRBJ2-7; the table's D gene call, TRBD2, was not cross checked with the DNA. Germline V gives CDR1 SGHAT, CDR2 FQNNGV. The CDR3 adds up to 14 amino acids, both ends counted. CDR3 loop: CASSLPGRAASTSY.

The rearrangement uses TRBV30 and TRBJ2-5; D is unresolved. This CDR3 is 11 amino acids long. Trimming took 2 bases from V and 3 from J, leaving 4 bases between them. Germline CDR1 and CDR2: GTSNPN and SVGIG (reference sequence). Here the CDR3 DNA reads TGTGCCTGGAGTAGCGAAGAGACCCAGTACTTC. This gives the protein CAWSSEETQYF.

The rearrangement uses TRBV6-1 and TRBJ2-1, with 10 bases that match TRBD2. V gave up 5 bases and J gave up 5 bases; unmatched junction bases: 6. This CDR3 is 15 amino acids long. Germline V gene sequence: CDR1 MNHNS, CDR2 SASEGT. CDR3 in amino acids: CASSLSGGANNEQFF. The CDR3, as DNA: TGTGCCAGCAGTCTAAGCGGGGGGGCAAACAATGAGCAGTTCTTC.

The chain uses TRBV29-1 and TRBJ2-3; 8 bases align to TRBD2. The CDR3 covers 14 residues. Germline V gene data show CDR1 as SQVTM and CDR2 as ANQGSEA. The trim removed 3 bases at V and 5 bases at J, leaving 7 bases unmatched. The CDR3: CSVDSGLDLDTQYF. As DNA, the CDR3 is TGCAGCGTTGATTCGGGACTAGATCTAGATACGCAGTATTTT.

The J gene is TRBJ1-1, the V gene TRBV9, with unresolved D. V was clipped by 0 bases and J by 6 bases, with 12 bases between them. Germline lookup yields CDR1 SGDLS and CDR2 YYNGEE. The CDR3 consists of 14 residues. The CDR3 sequence is CASSVAVGGPEAFF. In DNA, the CDR3 is TGTGCCAGCAGCGTAGCTGTTGGCGGCCCTGAAGCTTTCTTT.